The 19 T cell receptor beta chains in this list originate from one sample, sequenced in a study of cytomegalovirus exposure and HLA in healthy donors (dated by TCRdb to 2017 to 2019). The library came from the immunoSEQ multiplex PCR assay. For the multiplex PCR, a mixture combining 60 forward primers for TCR Vbeta segments and 13 reverse primers for TCR Jbeta segments was used. TCRdb took over this immuneACCESS table, retaining in-frame rearrangements with V and J assigned. Such tables are incomplete; in checked studies, under half of the missing clones stem from an unresolved V gene, and the remainder is unexplained. The sample profile shows roughly 190,000 clones; about three quarters of them were found once. The ten most abundant clones make up approximately 2.1% of the sample. The sequenced sample consisted of PBMCs. Receptors originate from a woman in her twenties or thirties in good health and CMV-seropositive.

The gene calls are TRBV2 and TRBJ2-1, with 11 bases lining up with TRBD1. The germline V gene encodes CDR1 SNHLY and CDR2 FYNNEI. The ends lost 4 bases at V and 3 bases at J; junction bases unmatched: 2. The CDR3 is 15 amino acids. In DNA form, the CDR3 reads TGTGCCAGCAGTGGGGACAGGGGGAGCTACAATGAGCAGTTCTTC. Its translation: CASSGDRGSYNEQFF.

V is TRBV7-3 and J is TRBJ1-1; D possibly corresponds to TRBD1 (5 bases). The V and J ends lost 0 bases and 1 base respectively, with 6 bases between them. The CDR3 runs to 14 residues. The V gene's germline CDR1 is SGHTA and CDR2 FQGTGA. DNA of the CDR3: TGTGCCAGCAGCTTAACCAGGGAGAACACTGAAGCTTTCTTT. Its translation is CASSLTRENTEAFF.

The chain employs TRBV7-3 and TRBJ2-3; tentative D call: TRBD2 (6 bases). Deletions cut 3 bases from V and 7 bases from J, with 23 bases between. CDR3 size: 17 residues. Germline V CDR1 and CDR2: SGHTA, FQGTGA. CDR3 in amino acids: CASSLFPGDSRPHTQYF. The CDR3 nucleotides are TGTGCCAGCAGCTTGTTTCCCGGGGACTCCCGACCCCATACGCAGTATTTT.

This clone was detected a few times. The CDR3 DNA follows: TGTGCCAGCAGTCCACCGGGACAGGGATGGGAGACCCAGTACTTC. Translated: CASSPPGQGWETQYF. The chain is built from TRBV6-5 and TRBJ2-5; 9 nucleotides align to TRBD1. The CDR3 runs to 15 residues. Germline assignment: CDR1 MNHEY and CDR2 SVGAGI. Losses at the gene ends were 5 bases for V and 5 bases for J; bases not matched to a gene: 9.

The chain is built from TRBV6-5 and TRBJ2-3, with 13 nucleotides matching TRBD2. Germline CDR1 is MNHEY and CDR2 is SVGAGI. Unmatched junction bases numbered 1, after V lost 2 bases and J lost 2 bases. This CDR3 spans 16 amino acids. CDR3 sequence reads: CASSYGTSGNTDTQYF. The CDR3 DNA is TGTGCCAGCAGTTACGGGACTAGCGGGAACACAGATACGCAGTATTTT.

V is TRBV30 and J is TRBJ1-3; D not resolved. CDR1 GTSNPN and CDR2 SVGIG come from the germline V gene (reference sequence). The CDR3 totals 15 residues. V lost 0 bases and J lost 1, with 10 bases in between. CDR3: CAWSVKGGSGNTIYF. The CDR3 bases are TGTGCCTGGAGTGTAAAAGGAGGATCTGGAAACACCATATATTTT.

This clone was seen a few times. The rearrangement uses TRBV7-9 and TRBJ2-1; 12 bases agree with TRBD2. V shed 5 bases and J 9 bases; nucleotides not matched to a gene: 8. Germline CDR1 SEHNR, CDR2 FQNEAQ (reference sequence). The CDR3 is made up of 15 amino acids. Here the CDR3 reads CASSQRLAGDSEQFF. The CDR3 nucleotides are TGTGCCAGCAGCCAACGACTAGCGGGAGATAGTGAGCAGTTCTTC.

This chain joins TRBV19 and TRBJ2-2; 8 bases fit TRBD1. The CDR3 loop spans 13 amino acids. Germline CDR1 LNHDA, CDR2 SQIVND (reference sequence). The junction had 3 bases not matched to a gene; V was cut back by 11 bases and J by 1 base. The CDR3 here is CASGTGNTGELFF. The CDR3 bases are TGTGCCTCGGGGACAGGGAACACCGGGGAGCTGTTTTTT.

The chain has TRBV28 and TRBJ2-1; perhaps TRBD1 as D (5 bases). The CDR3 is 16 amino acids. Looked up from germline, CDR1 is MDHEN and CDR2 is SYDVKM. V lost 5 bases, J lost 4 bases, and 18 bases lay in between. The DNA for the CDR3 is TGTGCCAGCAGTCCCCAGGGTAGGGGTAGTTACAATGAGCAGTTCTTC. Amino acid sequence: CASSPQGRGSYNEQFF.

This clone was observed a few times. The chain employs TRBV5-1 and TRBJ1-1, with no clear D. The V gene lost 5 bases and the J gene lost 2 bases, with 10 bases spanning the gap. Germline V gives CDR1 SGHRS, CDR2 YFSETQ. The CDR3 runs 13 residues. CDR3 in amino acids: CASRIDPNTEAFF. The CDR3 DNA sequence: TGCGCCAGCAGAATAGATCCCAACACTGAAGCTTTCTTT.

This rearrangement joins TRBV5-6 to TRBJ1-1; D is ambiguous. Germline CDR1 reads SGHDT; CDR2 reads YYEEEE. Trimming left V 0 bases short and J 3 bases short, with 15 bases between. CDR3 length equals 16 residues. The chain's CDR3 is CASSLAVEGKDTEAFF. The CDR3, as DNA: TGTGCCAGCAGCTTGGCCGTGGAGGGTAAGGACACTGAAGCTTTCTTT.

This clone was recorded once. This chain uses TRBV4-2 with TRBJ2-7, with 10 bases lining up with TRBD2. CDR3 length: 17 amino acids. CDR1 is LGHNA, CDR2 YNFKEQ, per germline. V lost 4 bases to trimming and J lost 6 bases; unmatched junction nucleotides: 15. CDR3 protein: CASSPPEASGRSTEQYF. CDR3 DNA: TGTGCCAGCAGCCCCCCTGAGGCTAGCGGGAGATCCACCGAGCAGTACTTC.

This chain connects TRBV27 to TRBJ1-2, with 9 bases matching TRBD1. Per the germline V gene, CDR1 is MNHEY and CDR2 is SMNVEV (reference sequence). CDR3 length: 17 amino acids. The V and J ends lost 4 bases and 4 bases, in that order; junction bases with no gene match: 13. The CDR3 protein is CASSSHRGREPTYGYTF. The DNA for the CDR3 is TGTGCCAGCAGTTCGCACAGGGGGCGCGAACCAACCTATGGCTACACCTTC.

The V call is TRBV4-2, the J call TRBJ2-5, with 11 bases that match TRBD2. The ends lost 0 bases at V and 3 bases at J; junction bases unmatched: 6. Looked up from germline, CDR1 is LGHNA and CDR2 is YNFKEQ. This CDR3 is built from 17 residues. The CDR3 protein is CASSQDPLAGGKETQYF. The CDR3 bases are TGTGCCAGCAGCCAAGATCCCCTAGCGGGGGGCAAAGAGACCCAGTACTTC.

The rearrangement links TRBV5-1 to TRBJ2-7; no firm D call. The germline V and J ends were trimmed by 0 bases and 4 bases, with 8 bases remaining between them. Germline V lookup: CDR1 SGHRS, CDR2 YFSETQ. CDR3 size: 13 residues. CDR3 protein: CASSLESHYEQYF. The DNA of the CDR3 is TGCGCCAGCAGCTTGGAGAGTCATTACGAGCAGTACTTC.

The CDR3 region is CATRQGQYNEQFF. In nucleotides, the CDR3 is TGTGCCACGCGACAGGGACAATACAATGAGCAGTTCTTC. This chain links TRBV27 with TRBJ2-1, with 7 positions matching TRBD1. Germline values: CDR1 MNHEY, CDR2 SMNVEV (reference sequence). This CDR3 contains 13 residues. The V gene end was trimmed by 10 bases and the J gene end by 4 bases; junction bases not matched to a gene: 7.

The chain employs TRBV5-1 and TRBJ2-7; 7 nucleotides align to TRBD1. Per the germline V gene, CDR1 is SGHRS and CDR2 is YFSETQ. CDR3 length equals 16 residues. J gave up 6 bases and V 7 bases, and 19 bases lay outside the gene matches. The CDR3 coding sequence is TGCGCCAGCCGAAGTCGGTCGAGACAGGGTTCTTCCGAGCAGTACTTC. Its protein product is CASRSRSRQGSSEQYF.

This chain joins TRBV7-9 and TRBJ1-1; D not resolved. Germline assignment: CDR1 SEHNR and CDR2 FQNEAQ (reference sequence). V lost 7 bases, J lost 4 bases, and 22 bases lay in between. The length of the CDR3 is 16 residues. This CDR3 is CASTLKESRIGTEAFF. Written as DNA, the CDR3 is TGTGCCAGCACCCTCAAGGAGTCCAGAATTGGCACTGAAGCTTTCTTT.

This clone showed up just once. The CDR3 here is CASRVRRSADTQYF. CDR3 coding DNA: TGTGCCAGCAGGGTCCGACGGAGCGCAGATACGCAGTATTTT. The chain recombines TRBV2 with TRBJ2-3, with D uncertain. In germline, CDR1 is SNHLY, CDR2 FYNNEI. V shed 6 bases and J shed 4 bases, with 14 bases lying between them. This CDR3 is 14 amino acids long.